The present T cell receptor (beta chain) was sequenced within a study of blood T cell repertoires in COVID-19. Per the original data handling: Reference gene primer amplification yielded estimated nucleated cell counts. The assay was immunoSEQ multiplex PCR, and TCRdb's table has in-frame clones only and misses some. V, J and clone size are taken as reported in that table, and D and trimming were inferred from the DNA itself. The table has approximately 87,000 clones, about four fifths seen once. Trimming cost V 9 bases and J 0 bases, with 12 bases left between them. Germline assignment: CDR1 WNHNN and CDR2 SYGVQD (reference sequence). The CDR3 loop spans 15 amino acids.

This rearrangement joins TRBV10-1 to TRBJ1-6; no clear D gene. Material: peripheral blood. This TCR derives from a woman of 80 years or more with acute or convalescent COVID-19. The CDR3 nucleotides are TGCGCCAGTTTTAACAGAAGCTCCTATAATTCACCCCTCCACTTT. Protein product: CASFNRSSYNSPLHF.